What follows are 21 T cell receptor beta chains derived from one specimen sequenced in a study of blood T cells in healthy people across ages. Together with a sample-barcoded 5' primer, a J-beta primer mix was included in a second PCR lasting about 7 to 11 cycles. TCRdb reprocessed the 5' RACE reads via MiXCR and lists one record per CDR3 protein. In the table there are some 1.5 million distinct CDR3 sequences, roughly 27% of which are singletons. The sequenced sample was blood. The receptors stem from a woman in her 30s in good health.

This clonotype was observed many times. The chain combines TRBV19 with TRBJ1-1, with a possible D match to TRBD1 (5 bases). Germline CDR1 reads LNHDA; CDR2 reads SQIVND (reference sequence). This CDR3 contains 15 residues. Trimming pared 8 bases from V and 1 base from J, leaving 17 bases between. CDR3 coding DNA: TGTGCCAGTGCAATTCAGGGCCCGCAGAACACTGAAGCTTTCTTT. This gives the protein CASAIQGPQNTEAFF.

The chain recombines TRBV21-1 with TRBJ1-1. TRBV21-1 is described as a pseudogene. This CDR3 is built from 14 residues. This CDR3 reads CASSKVEMNTEAFF. The CDR3 DNA follows: TGTGCCAGCAGCAAAGTGGAGATGAACACTGAAGCTTTCTTT.

The V gene is TRBV7-9, the J gene TRBJ2-1; 8 bases map to TRBD1. CDR1 is SEHNR and CDR2 is FQNEAQ in the germline V gene (reference sequence). The CDR3 is made up of 14 amino acids. With 8 bases clipped from V and 10 bases from J, the junction kept 13 bases outside the gene matches. CDR3 nucleotide sequence: TGTGCCAGCGGGGACAGGTCCCGCTCCTACGAGCAGTTCTTC. Translation: CASGDRSRSYEQFF. Supplemented by reference TRBV7-9 and TRBJ2-1, the full variable domain reads DTGVSQNPRHKITKRGQNVTFRCDPISEHNRLYWYRQTLGQGPEFLTYFQNEAQLEKSRLLSDRFSAERPKGSFSTLEIQRTEQGDSAMYLCASGDRSRSYEQFFGPGTRLTVL.

There are many counts of this clonotype. The V call is TRBV6-5, the J call TRBJ1-2; unclear D gene. The CDR3 is made up of 11 amino acids. V was shortened by 5 bases and J by 5 bases, with 6 bases between the two germline ends. Germline V gene data show CDR1 as MNHEY and CDR2 as SVGAGI. This CDR3 is CASSDRYGYTF. DNA for the CDR3: TGTGCCAGCAGTGACCGTTATGGCTACACCTTC.

As for this clonotype: This sequence may be a read error, since a much larger clone differs from it by one base. This chain joins TRBV20-1 and TRBJ2-7, with 10 bases fitting TRBD1. Germline trimming cut 5 bases from V and 7 bases from J; bases unmatched to any gene: 14. The germline V gene has CDR1 DFQATT and CDR2 SNEGSKA (reference sequence). CDR3 length: 15 amino acids. The CDR3 loop is CSAVRDDRGRGEQYF. The CDR3 bases are TGCAGTGCTGTGAGGGATGACAGGGGGCGGGGAGAGCAGTACTTC.

The chain employs TRBV20-1 and TRBJ2-7, with 8 bases matching TRBD2. V lost 0 bases to trimming and J lost 4 bases; unmatched junction nucleotides: 5. The CDR3 runs 14 residues. CDR1 is DFQATT and CDR2 is SNEGSKA in the germline V gene (reference sequence). The CDR3 DNA sequence: TGCAGTGCTAGAGACGACTTAGCGGGGTACGAGCAGTACTTC. Translated, it gives CSARDDLAGYEQYF.

This clonotype was observed a handful of times. The chain is built from TRBV6-1 and TRBJ1-2; D unresolved. The germline CDR1 and CDR2 sequences are MNHNS and SASEGT. Trimming stripped 2 bases from V and 6 bases from J, with 10 bases between. This CDR3 is built from 13 residues. The CDR3 loop reads CASSERVGDGYTF. CDR3 sequence (DNA): TGTGCCAGCAGTGAAAGGGTCGGCGATGGCTACACCTTC.

The CDR3 nucleotides are TGTGCCAGAGCACGGGGCGATGAGCAGTTCTTC. Protein sequence: CARARGDEQFF. The chain employs TRBV2 and TRBJ2-1; either TRBD1 or TRBD2 may fit D (5 bases each). This CDR3 has 11 amino acids. V dropped 9 bases and J dropped 8 bases, with 11 bases sitting between them. The germline V gene encodes CDR1 SNHLY and CDR2 FYNNEI. Full variable domain (remainder filled in from reference TRBV2 and TRBJ2-1): EPEVTQTPSHQVTQMGQEVILRCVPISNHLYFYWYRQILGQKVEFLVSFYNNEISEKSEIFDDQFSVERPDGSNFTLKIRSTKLEDSAMYFCARARGDEQFFGPGTRLTVL.

The V and J genes are TRBV5-1 and TRBJ1-1; D gene ambiguous. V gave up 0 bases and J gave up 5 bases, with 11 bases separating them. CDR1 and CDR2 from the germline V gene are SGHRS and YFSETQ. The CDR3 sequence is 14 residues long. The CDR3: CASSLGTRGTEAFF. The CDR3 DNA follows: TGCGCCAGCAGCTTGGGGACCCGGGGTACTGAAGCTTTCTTT.

This clonotype has more than one count but fewer than ten. The chain couples TRBV7-3 to TRBJ2-1; TRBD1 agrees at 9 bases. Germline V gene lookup returns CDR1 SGHTA and CDR2 FQGTGA. The CDR3 is 13 amino acids. V shed 4 bases, J shed 14 bases, and the junction held 9 bases outside the gene matches. CDR3 in DNA: TGTGCCAGCAGCTCCGGCAAGGGACAGGGCAAGTTCTTC. Its translation is CASSSGKGQGKFF. Together with reference TRBV7-3 and TRBJ2-1, the CDR3 gives the full variable domain: GAGVSQTPSNKVTEKGKYVELRCDPISGHTALYWYRQSLGQGPEFLIYFQGTGAADDSGLPNDRFFAVRPEGSVSTLKIQRTERGDSAVYLCASSSGKGQGKFFGPGTRLTVL.

Remarks on this clonotype: A much larger clone differs from this one at a single base, so this may be a read error. CDR3 sequence (DNA): TGTGCCAGCAGCTTGGTGCAGGTCGGGGACAATGAGCGGTTCTTC. It codes for CASSLVQVGDNERFF. V usage is TRBV7-9 and J usage is TRBJ2-1, with D perhaps matching TRBD1 (6 bases). CDR1 is SEHNR and CDR2 is FQNEAQ in the germline V gene (reference sequence). There are 15 residues in the CDR3.

This clonotype was observed a handful of times. The chain carries TRBV11-2 and TRBJ2-1, with 7 bases fitting TRBD1. CDR1 SGHAT and CDR2 FQNNGV come from the germline V gene. The CDR3 totals 15 residues. The J segment lost 5 bases and the V segment lost 6 bases, leaving 10 bases of the junction unmatched. The CDR3 is CASRSTGVIDNEQFF. CDR3 in DNA: TGTGCCAGCAGGTCCACAGGGGTCATAGACAATGAGCAGTTCTTC.

V usage is TRBV7-9 and J usage is TRBJ1-3; D may be TRBD1 (5 bases). CDR1 SEHNR and CDR2 FQNEAQ come from the germline V gene (reference sequence). Trimming stripped 7 bases from V and 6 bases from J, with 13 bases between. This CDR3 is built from 13 residues. DNA of the CDR3: TGTGCCAGCAATCCCGGGACTCCAAACACCATATATTTT. Translated: CASNPGTPNTIYF.

V usage is TRBV3-1 and J usage is TRBJ2-5, with unresolved D. The length of the CDR3 is 14 residues. The germline V gene encodes CDR1 LGHDT and CDR2 YNNKEL (reference sequence). The V end was cut by 1 base, the J end by 5 bases, with 11 bases between. CDR3 region: CASSQGQLSETQYF. Here the CDR3 DNA reads TGTGCCAGCAGCCAAGGGCAGCTATCGGAGACCCAGTACTTC.

This clonotype was counted ten times or more. The chain employs TRBV27 and TRBJ2-7; tentatively, D is TRBD2 (5 bases). The CDR3 extends over 15 amino acids. V lost 3 bases to trimming and J lost 2 bases, with 14 bases between them. Germline CDR1 MNHEY, CDR2 SMNVEV (reference sequence). CDR3 nucleotides: TGTGCCAGCAGTTTCGGCTCAGCGGTAACCTACGAGCAGTACTTC. Translating it yields CASSFGSAVTYEQYF.

This clonotype was seen more than once but under ten times. The V and J genes are TRBV20-1 and TRBJ1-1, with no clear D. Germline V gene lookup returns CDR1 DFQATT and CDR2 SNEGSKA (reference sequence). Trimming left V 4 bases short and J 4 bases short, with 16 bases between. The CDR3 has 14 amino acids. This CDR3 is CSAITGPGSTEAFF. The CDR3, as DNA: TGCAGTGCTATTACCGGGCCCGGGAGCACTGAAGCTTTCTTT.

The chain employs TRBV7-2 and TRBJ1-2, with D unresolved. CDR1 SGHTA and CDR2 FQGNSA come from the germline V gene. The ends were cut back, 5 bases at V and 0 bases at J, with 10 bases in the middle. The CDR3 covers 14 residues. CDR3 in amino acids: CASSALGANYGYTF. CDR3 coding DNA: TGTGCCAGCAGCGCCCTAGGCGCTAACTATGGCTACACCTTC.

The chain joins TRBV2 to TRBJ2-1, with 9 bases that match TRBD1. The CDR3 spans 16 residues. Trimming cost V 4 bases and J 4 bases; bases outside gene matches: 8. CDR1 is SNHLY and CDR2 is FYNNEI in the germline V gene. The CDR3 loop reads CASSAGQGILYNEQFF. The CDR3 DNA sequence: TGTGCCAGCAGTGCGGGACAGGGAATTTTGTACAATGAGCAGTTCTTC.

The chain links TRBV15 to TRBJ2-2, with D hard to call. CDR1 is LNHNV, CDR2 YYDKDF, per germline (reference sequence). The V gene lost 5 bases and the J gene lost 5 bases, with 6 bases spanning the gap. The CDR3 runs to 12 residues. The CDR3 DNA reads TGTGCCACCAGCCGGATTACCGGGGAGCTGTTTTTT. It translates to CATSRITGELFF.

About this clonotype itself: Since a much larger clone is just one base distant, this may be a read error. The chain uses TRBV7-2 and TRBJ1-2; 7 nucleotides align to TRBD1. Trimming removed 6 bases from V and 5 bases from J; junction bases left unmatched: 9. Germline V gene sequence: CDR1 SGHTA, CDR2 FQGNSA. The CDR3 sequence is 14 residues long. The CDR3 region has the DNA TGTGCCAGCAGTTCACAGGGGCCGCGATATGGCTACACCTTC. This gives the protein CASSSQGPRYGYTF.

The count of this clonotype is one. The V call is TRBV2, the J call TRBJ1-2; 8 positions agree with TRBD1. The CDR3 is made up of 15 amino acids. J lost 5 bases, V lost 0 bases, and 5 bases had no gene match. Germline lookup yields CDR1 SNHLY and CDR2 FYNNEI. CDR3 sequence reads: CASSEANDRGYGYTF. CDR3 DNA: TGTGCCAGCAGTGAAGCTAACGACAGGGGTTATGGCTACACCTTC.